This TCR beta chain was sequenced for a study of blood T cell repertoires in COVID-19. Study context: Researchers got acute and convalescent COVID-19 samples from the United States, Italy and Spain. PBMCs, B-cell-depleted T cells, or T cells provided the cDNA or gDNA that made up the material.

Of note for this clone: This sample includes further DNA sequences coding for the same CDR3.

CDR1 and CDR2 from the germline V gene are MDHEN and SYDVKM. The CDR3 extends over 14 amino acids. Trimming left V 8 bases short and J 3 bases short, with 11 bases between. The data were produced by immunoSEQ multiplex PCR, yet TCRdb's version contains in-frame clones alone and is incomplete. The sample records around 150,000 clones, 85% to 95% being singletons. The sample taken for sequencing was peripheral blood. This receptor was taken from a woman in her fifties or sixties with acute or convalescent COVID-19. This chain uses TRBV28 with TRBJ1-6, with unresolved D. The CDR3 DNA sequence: TGTGCCAGCCCAGTGGTTATCTATAATTCACCCCTCCACTTT. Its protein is CASPVVIYNSPLHF.